The clone carrying this T cell receptor beta chain has a count of ten or more. Its antigen is currently unknown. This CDR3 has 14 residues. V was cut by 7 bases and J by 1 base, with 14 bases left in between. TCR beta libraries were made by quantitative 5'-RACE with molecular barcodes. TCRdb used MiXCR to reprocess the 5' RACE reads, holding one entry per CDR3 protein. Among 200,000 or so distinct CDR3 sequences listed, under 15% were seen once. This entry comes from a study of CD8 T cells in ankylosing spondylitis. Study results and caveats: Seemingly distinctive of ankylosing spondylitis blood was a TCR beta motif formed by eight highly homologous variants. Several of the motif variants were reported before in synovial fluid and blood from reactive arthritis.

This receptor was identified in a female donor with ankylosing spondylitis or in good health (not recorded which). The V gene is TRBV12-3 or TRBV12-4, the J gene TRBJ2-7, with D perhaps TRBD2 (6 bases). Sequencing was performed on blood, either unsorted or a sorted T cell fraction (not recorded which). The CDR3 sequence: CASTGRSGSYEQYF. As DNA, the CDR3 is TGTGCCAGCACCGGTCGGAGCGGGTCCTACGAGCAGTACTTC.